A selection of T cell receptor beta chains follows, all from one sample in a study of blood T cell repertoires in COVID-19. Some clones are missing from TCRdb's copy, which holds only in-frame ones; the method was immunoSEQ multiplex PCR. The repertoire holds 150,000 to 200,000 clones, with about 82% as singletons. Sequencing was done on a sample of peripheral blood. The origin of the receptors is a man aged 45-65 years with active or convalescent COVID-19. The CDR3 runs from the conserved cysteine through the conserved F or W. Each record gives: clone size, V gene, D gene, J gene, CDR3 protein, CDR3 DNA. A D gene is named only where the DNA matches it firmly. Clone size appears in some rows only: once, few, many, or a class for an expanded clone.

-,TRBV19,-,TRBJ2-3,CASQEGQGTDTQYF,TGTGCCAGTCAGGAGGGGCAGGGCACAGATACGCAGTATTTT
-,TRBV2,TRBD1,TRBJ1-2,CASSEGQGFYGYTF,TGTGCCAGCAGTGAAGGACAGGGATTTTATGGCTACACCTTC
once,TRBV5-1,-,TRBJ2-4,CASSSGRQKNIQYF,TGCGCCAGCAGCTCGGGTAGGCAGAAAAACATTCAGTACTTC
-,TRBV28,-,TRBJ1-1,CASSFIGAGENTEAFF,TGTGCCAGCAGTTTCATTGGGGCGGGGGAGAACACTGAAGCTTTCTTT
once,TRBV19,TRBD1,TRBJ1-2,CASSIDRVDGYTF,TGTGCCAGTAGTATCGACAGGGTAGACGGCTACACCTTC
-,TRBV12-3/TRBV12-4,-,TRBJ1-2,CASSSGGRGYTF,TGTGCCAGCAGTTCGGGGGGCCGGGGCTACACCTTC
-,TRBV2,-,TRBJ2-2,CATHRDRNTGELFF,TGTGCCACCCACCGGGATCGCAACACCGGGGAGCTGTTTTTT
-,TRBV24-1,-,TRBJ2-1,CATSDGGAPRSNEQFF,TGTGCCACCAGTGACGGGGGAGCCCCAAGGAGCAATGAGCAGTTCTTC
-,TRBV29-1,TRBD1,TRBJ1-1,CSVGWRGHTEAFF,TGCAGCGTTGGATGGAGGGGGCACACTGAAGCTTTCTTT
once,TRBV6-5,-,TRBJ1-2,CASSYERDSGYTF,TGTGCCAGCAGTTACGAAAGGGACTCTGGCTACACCTTC
once,TRBV24-1,-,TRBJ2-7,CATSDLRGIEQYF,TGTGCCACCAGTGATTTGAGGGGTATCGAGCAGTACTTC
-,TRBV7-8,TRBD2,TRBJ2-5,CASSNLKGLAGGETQYF,TGTGCCAGCAGCAACCTAAAGGGACTAGCGGGGGGGGAGACCCAGTACTTC
once,TRBV19,TRBD1,TRBJ1-2,CASSRRTGFDYGYTF,TGTGCCAGTAGTAGACGGACAGGGTTTGACTATGGCTACACCTTC
-,TRBV19,-,TRBJ2-7,CASSIDRQSSYEQYF,TGTGCCAGTAGTATAGACCGACAGAGCTCCTACGAGCAGTACTTC
-,TRBV6-4,-,TRBJ2-5,CASSSPTGVETQYF,TGTGCCAGCAGTTCTCCCACGGGGGTGGAGACCCAGTACTTC
-,TRBV10-3,TRBD1,TRBJ1-4,CATKRQGSGEKLFF,TGTGCCACAAAAAGACAGGGATCGGGCGAAAAACTGTTTTTT
few,TRBV18,-,TRBJ2-1,CASSPSGWQSNEQFF,TGTGCCAGCTCCCCTTCAGGGTGGCAGTCCAATGAGCAGTTCTTC
few,TRBV15,TRBD2,TRBJ2-7,CATSRGLGSSYEQYF,TGTGCCACCAGCCGAGGACTAGGGAGCTCCTACGAGCAGTACTTC
-,TRBV4-3,TRBD2,TRBJ2-5,CASSQAGAGGKETQYF,TGCGCCAGCAGCCAAGCGGGTGCGGGAGGTAAAGAGACCCAGTACTTC
-,TRBV6-5,TRBD1,TRBJ1-1,CASSWDREVREAFF,TGTGCCAGCAGTTGGGACAGGGAGGTGAGGGAAGCTTTCTTT
-,TRBV12-3/TRBV12-4,-,TRBJ1-5,CASSLGELRPQHF,TGTGCCAGCAGTTTAGGCGAGCTGAGGCCCCAGCATTTT
-,TRBV2,-,TRBJ2-2,CASRDLVGGLGGELFF,TGTGCCAGCAGAGACTTGGTGGGGGGGCTCGGCGGGGAGCTGTTTTTT
few,TRBV5-6,-,TRBJ1-1,CASSFSSTLNTEAFF,TGTGCCAGCAGCTTCAGTTCCACCTTGAACACTGAAGCTTTCTTT
few,TRBV11-3,TRBD2,TRBJ2-7,CASSFVPLSGTRYEQYF,TGTGCCAGCAGCTTCGTCCCATTAAGCGGGACCCGCTACGAGCAGTACTTC
-,TRBV5-5,-,TRBJ2-2,CASSWDIYGAGELFF,TGTGCCAGCAGCTGGGACATTTACGGGGCCGGGGAGCTGTTTTTT
-,TRBV9,TRBD1,TRBJ2-2,CASSRGGLSPGELFF,TGTGCCAGCAGCAGAGGGGGCCTTAGTCCCGGGGAGCTGTTTTTT
-,TRBV2,TRBD1,TRBJ2-3,CASRDDRGATDTQYF,TGTGCCAGCAGAGACGACAGGGGAGCAACAGATACGCAGTATTTT
few,TRBV19,-,TRBJ2-1,CASSIVGASYNEQFF,TGTGCCAGTAGTATAGTAGGGGCCTCCTACAATGAGCAGTTCTTC
-,TRBV27,TRBD1,TRBJ1-1,CASSLGQGYTEAFF,TGTGCCAGCAGTTTGGGACAGGGCTACACTGAAGCTTTCTTT